One and the same sample provided the 16 T cell receptor beta chains below, sequenced in a study of T cell changes during pregnancy in multiple sclerosis (dated by TCRdb to the late 2010s). The protocol used for the library was the immunoSEQ multiplex PCR assay. The table was pulled from immuneACCESS by TCRdb, which kept in-frame rearrangements only. Such tables lose some clones; where checked, under half of the loss comes from unresolved V genes, and the rest has no known cause. Present in this sample are some 70,000 clones, about 91% of which were seen just once. The ten biggest clones cover about 1.4% of the sample. Specimen: peripheral blood, collected in the second trimester of pregnancy. These receptors were obtained from a female donor in good health, enrolled as a control in a pregnancy study.

The genes are TRBV6-1 and TRBJ2-2; no clear D gene. Deletions cut 2 bases from V and 1 base from J, with 11 bases between. This CDR3 comprises 16 residues. Germline lookup yields CDR1 MNHNS and CDR2 SASEGT. CDR3: CASSEMRLMNTGELFF. CDR3 nucleotides: TGTGCCAGCAGTGAAATGCGGCTGATGAACACCGGGGAGCTGTTTTTT.

This chain joins TRBV7-8 and TRBJ1-2, with TRBD1 matching over 7 bases. The germline V gene encodes CDR1 SGHVS and CDR2 FQNEAQ. The CDR3 has 14 residues. J was trimmed by 2 bases and V by 2 bases; bases with no gene match: 2. This CDR3 reads CASSLTGDNYGYTF. The CDR3 DNA follows: TGTGCCAGCAGCTTAACAGGGGACAACTATGGCTACACCTTC.

This rearrangement joins TRBV29-1 to TRBJ2-3; 9 bases are shared with TRBD2. CDR3 length equals 15 residues. Trimming took 4 bases from V and 3 from J; bases not matched to a gene: 8. The germline V gene has CDR1 SQVTM and CDR2 ANQGSEA. CDR3 nucleotide sequence: TGCAGCGTTGCAGCCCGCGGGAGGGGGACAGATACGCAGTATTTT. Translating gives CSVAARGRGTDTQYF.

This chain links TRBV7-9 with TRBJ2-1; TRBD2 matches 10 bases. V shed 4 bases and J 3 bases; nucleotides not matched to a gene: 3. There are 15 residues in the CDR3. Germline V gene data show CDR1 as SEHNR and CDR2 as FQNEAQ (reference sequence). In DNA, the CDR3 is TGTGCCAGCAGCTCTGGACTAGCGGTCTACAATGAGCAGTTCTTC. It specifies CASSSGLAVYNEQFF.

The J gene is TRBJ2-5, the V gene TRBV2; 7 positions match TRBD1. Germline lookup yields CDR1 SNHLY and CDR2 FYNNEI. The CDR3 loop spans 16 amino acids. With V trimmed by 6 bases and J by 1 base, 11 bases remained unmatched. CDR3 residues: CASSKPLTGTQETQYF. CDR3 DNA: TGTGCCAGCAGCAAACCGTTGACAGGGACCCAAGAGACCCAGTACTTC.

The gene calls are TRBV7-9 and TRBJ1-2, with D possibly TRBD1 on 5 matching bases. Trimming took off 5 bases at V and 4 bases at J, with 14 bases between the two ends. The length of the CDR3 is 14 residues. Germline CDR1 SEHNR, CDR2 FQNEAQ (reference sequence). The CDR3 DNA follows: TGTGCCAGCAGCGCAGCGGGGGGGGGCTATGGCTACACCTTC. This codes for CASSAAGGGYGYTF.

The gene calls are TRBV7-8 and TRBJ1-2, with D hard to call. V lost 2 bases to trimming and J lost 6 bases, with 10 bases between them. The CDR3 contains 13 residues. CDR1 SGHVS and CDR2 FQNEAQ come from the germline V gene. CDR3 sequence (DNA): TGTGCCAGCAGCTTAATCGGGGAACATGGCTACACCTTC. It codes for CASSLIGEHGYTF.

The rearrangement links TRBV5-4 to TRBJ1-2; 9 bases align to TRBD1. Germline-derived CDR1 and CDR2 are SGHNT and YYREEE (reference sequence). The V segment lost 3 bases and the J segment 8 bases; nucleotides outside the gene matches: 8. This CDR3 contains 14 residues. In DNA, the CDR3 is TGTGCCAGCAGCTGGGGACAGGGATCTCAGGGCTACACCTTC. The encoded protein is CASSWGQGSQGYTF.

The rearrangement uses TRBV6-4 and TRBJ2-3, with 11 bases lining up with TRBD2. Germline V CDR1 and CDR2: MRHNA, SNTAGT. The CDR3 totals 16 residues. V lost 6 bases to trimming and J lost 1 base; unmatched junction nucleotides: 6. CDR3 sequence reads: CASSSSGGAGTDTQYF. In DNA form, the CDR3 reads TGTGCCAGCAGCAGTAGCGGGGGGGCCGGCACAGATACGCAGTATTTT.

The V call is TRBV11-3, the J call TRBJ2-2; 10 nucleotides match TRBD2. In germline, CDR1 is SGHNT, CDR2 YENEEA. V shed 3 bases, J shed 1 base, and the junction held 2 bases outside the gene matches. This CDR3 is 16 amino acids long. The CDR3 sequence: CASSFLAGGNTGELFF. CDR3 DNA: TGTGCCAGCAGCTTCTTAGCGGGAGGGAACACCGGGGAGCTGTTTTTT.

CDR3 in amino acids: CASSEGTGQPQHF. The CDR3 DNA sequence: TGTGCCAGCAGCGAAGGGACAGGGCAGCCCCAGCATTTT. This chain uses TRBV5-4 with TRBJ1-5, with TRBD1 matching over 9 bases. The junction had 3 bases not matched to a gene; V was cut back by 4 bases and J by 7 bases. CDR3 length: 13 amino acids. The germline gives CDR1 SGHNT, CDR2 YYREEE (reference sequence). Based on the CDR3 plus reference TRBV5-4 and TRBJ1-5, the full variable domain is ETGVTQSPTHLIKTRGQQVTLRCSSQSGHNTVSWYQQALGQGPQFIFQYYREEENGRGNFPPRFSGLQFPNYSSELNVNALELDDSALYLCASSEGTGQPQHFGDGTRLSIL.

This chain uses TRBV18 with TRBJ2-3; D is perhaps TRBD1 (6 bases). V was cut by 6 bases and J by 0 bases, with 13 bases left in between. Germline-derived CDR1 and CDR2 are KGHSH and LQKENI. The CDR3 length is 15 residues. CDR3 nucleotide sequence: TGTGCCAGCTCTCCCGGACAGCGAAGCACAGATACGCAGTATTTT. This codes for CASSPGQRSTDTQYF.

The chain is built from TRBV6-5 and TRBJ1-2, with no clear D. Germline CDR1 MNHEY, CDR2 SVGAGI. The CDR3 runs 14 residues. The V gene lost 7 bases and the J gene lost 3 bases, with 15 bases spanning the gap. CDR3 region: CASTPGGVHYGYTF. CDR3 DNA sequence: TGTGCCAGCACCCCGGGCGGGGTACACTATGGCTACACCTTC.

The chain combines TRBV7-6 with TRBJ2-2; possible D gene TRBD1, 7 bases. CDR3 length: 16 amino acids. Deletions cut 0 bases from V and 6 bases from J, with 14 bases between. In germline, CDR1 is SGHVS, CDR2 FNYEAQ. The CDR3 DNA is TGTGCCAGCAGCTTAGCCCAGGGGGGAACCGCCGGGGAGCTGTTTTTT. Amino acids: CASSLAQGGTAGELFF.

The chain links TRBV27 to TRBJ1-2, with D uncertain. Trimming shortened V by 4 bases and J by 6 bases, and 15 bases separated the two germline ends. CDR1 and CDR2 (germline): MNHEY, SMNVEV (reference sequence). There are 14 residues in the CDR3. CDR3: CASSSATLQNGYTF. In nucleotides, the CDR3 is TGTGCCAGCAGTTCGGCGACTCTCCAGAATGGCTACACCTTC.

V and J are TRBV6-1 and TRBJ1-5; D is unclear. The germline V gene encodes CDR1 MNHNS and CDR2 SASEGT. V was trimmed by 7 bases and J by 5 bases, leaving 6 bases between them. This CDR3 comprises 11 residues. DNA of the CDR3: TGTGCCAGCACCTCCGATCAGCCCCAGCATTTT. It is translated as CASTSDQPQHF.